A single sample is the source of the 21 T cell receptor beta chains below, sequenced in a study of regulatory T cells in long-lasting Graves disease. Through Arm-PCR of CDR3 regions and iRepertoire HTBI primers, TCR beta libraries were built. TCRdb fed the multiplex PCR reads into MiXCR, producing one record per CDR3 protein. The table lists 500,000 to 800,000 distinct CDR3 sequences, 25% to 30% of them singletons. The time point: persistent/refractory GD, antithyroid drugs over 5 years with positive TRAb. Scientists built the TCR library using RNA that was extracted from PBMCs. Sequenced material: peripheral blood mononuclear cells (PBMCs), taken when the disease was refractory, from a patient treated with antithyroid drugs. Receptors originate from a female donor with Graves disease.

The chain joins TRBV18 to TRBJ1-1; a possible D gene is TRBD1 (5 bases). CDR3 size: 13 residues. CDR1 and CDR2 (germline): KGHSH, LQKENI. Trimming took off 10 bases at V and 2 bases at J, with 14 bases between the two ends. CDR3 coding DNA: TGTGCCACCCAGACAGTAACAAACACTGAAGCTTTCTTT. Its translation: CATQTVTNTEAFF.

The J gene is TRBJ1-2, the V gene TRBV25-1; 10 nucleotides match TRBD1. Trimming cost V 6 bases and J 3 bases; bases outside gene matches: 4. The CDR3 runs 14 residues. CDR1 MGHDK and CDR2 SYGVNS come from the germline V gene. CDR3 protein: CASSRDRGYYGYTF. CDR3 sequence (DNA): TGTGCCAGCAGCCGGGACAGGGGTTACTATGGCTACACCTTC.

The sample holds a few counts of this clonotype. V usage is TRBV9 and J usage is TRBJ1-1; tentative D call: TRBD1 (6 bases). The CDR3 sequence is 15 residues long. Germline V CDR1 and CDR2: SGDLS, YYNGEE. V dropped 0 bases and J dropped 0 bases, with 9 bases sitting between them. The CDR3 region has the DNA TGTGCCAGCAGCGTAGCAGGGGACCTGAACACTGAAGCTTTCTTT. Encoded protein: CASSVAGDLNTEAFF.

With regard to this clonotype: Just one base apart from a much larger clone, this may be a read error. V and J are TRBV28 and TRBJ1-1, with D possibly TRBD1 on 5 matching bases. The CDR3 sequence is 14 residues long. CDR1 MDHEN and CDR2 SYDVKM come from the germline V gene. CDR3 loop: CAGSFFVGDTEAFF. The CDR3, as DNA: TGTGCCGGCAGTTTCTTCGTAGGGGACACTGAAGCTTTCTTT.

This chain's CDR3 is CSAKKTGRNTEAFF. CDR3 bases: TGCAGCGCGAAAAAGACCGGACGGAACACTGAAGCTTTCTTT. V and J are TRBV29-1 and TRBJ1-1, with D uncertain. The CDR3 is 14 residues long. The germline gives CDR1 SQVTM, CDR2 ANQGSEA. V lost 7 bases and J 1 base, leaving 16 bases between the germline ends.

The chain combines TRBV19 with TRBJ2-7; D is uncertain. Deletions cut 1 base from V and 2 bases from J, with 6 bases between. This CDR3 spans 13 amino acids. Looked up from germline, CDR1 is LNHDA and CDR2 is SQIVND (reference sequence). Here the CDR3 reads CASSIGKPYEQYF. CDR3 DNA sequence: TGTGCCAGTAGTATAGGGAAGCCCTACGAGCAGTACTTC.

In its sample, this clonotype was seen many times. The rearrangement links TRBV12-3 or TRBV12-4 to TRBJ1-1; a possible D gene is TRBD1 (6 bases). Trimming removed 6 bases from V and 1 base from J, with 15 bases in between. The CDR3 has 15 residues. As DNA, the CDR3 is TGTGCCAGCAGATTTGGGGGGGGACAGAACACTGAAGCTTTCTTT. Its protein product is CASRFGGGQNTEAFF.

V usage is TRBV5-6 and J usage is TRBJ1-6; D is possibly TRBD1 (5 bases). The CDR3 has 17 amino acids. V was shortened by 7 bases and J by 0 bases, with 17 bases between the two germline ends. Looked up from germline, CDR1 is SGHDT and CDR2 is YYEEEE. The CDR3 protein is CASFPVKGSSYNSPLHF. Here the CDR3 DNA reads TGTGCCAGCTTCCCTGTGAAGGGGAGCTCCTATAATTCACCCCTCCACTTT.

This clonotype was detected a few times. The chain employs TRBV20-1 and TRBJ2-5; 10 nucleotides align to TRBD1. Germline lookup yields CDR1 DFQATT and CDR2 SNEGSKA (reference sequence). The CDR3 length is 16 residues. V lost 3 bases to trimming and J lost 2 bases; unmatched junction nucleotides: 9. The CDR3 spells CSASRQGAMGQETQYF. The DNA of the CDR3 is TGCAGTGCTAGTAGACAGGGGGCGATGGGACAAGAGACCCAGTACTTC.

J is TRBJ2-7 and V is TRBV6-1, with TRBD2 matching over 13 bases. V gave up 6 bases and J gave up 3 bases; unmatched junction bases: 5. CDR3 length: 15 residues. The V gene's germline CDR1 is MNHNS and CDR2 SASEGT. Here the CDR3 reads CASRSGTSGIYEQYF. CDR3 bases: TGTGCCAGCAGATCCGGGACTAGCGGGATCTACGAGCAGTACTTC.

This chain links TRBV12-3 or TRBV12-4 with TRBJ2-7, with D unresolved. Trimming cost V 4 bases and J 7 bases, with 8 bases left between them. CDR3 length equals 11 residues. The CDR3 region has the DNA TGTGCCAGCAGTTCCCATGGGGAGCAGTACTTC. As protein: CASSSHGEQYF.

In its sample, this clonotype was seen a few times. The chain carries TRBV6-5 and TRBJ1-4, with D possibly TRBD1 on 6 matching bases. This CDR3 comprises 14 residues. In germline, CDR1 is MNHEY, CDR2 SVGAGI. Between the trimmed V and J ends, which lost 2 bases and 6 bases, there was a span of 10 bases. The CDR3 is CASSYRDTDEKLFF. CDR3 in DNA: TGTGCCAGCAGTTACCGGGACACGGATGAAAAACTGTTTTTT.

This rearrangement joins TRBV28 to TRBJ1-1; 8 bases are a match to TRBD1. J was trimmed by 3 bases and V by 5 bases; bases with no gene match: 8. The CDR3 totals 15 residues. Per germline, CDR1 MDHEN and CDR2 SYDVKM. In DNA, the CDR3 is TGTGCCAGCAGTACCGGACAGGGTGCGGACACTGAAGCTTTCTTT. Translated, it gives CASSTGQGADTEAFF.

CDR3 bases: TGTGCCAGCAGCGTAGGGATAGGCCTCACAGATACGCAGTATTTT. Its translation: CASSVGIGLTDTQYF. The chain recombines TRBV9 with TRBJ2-3; no clear D gene. Trimming left V 0 bases short and J 2 bases short, with 10 bases between. Germline V lookup: CDR1 SGDLS, CDR2 YYNGEE. The CDR3 consists of 15 residues.

This clonotype was picked up a small number of times. This chain connects TRBV7-9 to TRBJ2-7; 8 bases agree with TRBD1. This CDR3 has 15 residues. Trimming removed 1 base from V and 2 bases from J; junction bases left unmatched: 4. Germline assignment: CDR1 SEHNR and CDR2 FQNEAQ (reference sequence). The CDR3 loop reads CASSLEGQAPYEQYF. The DNA of the CDR3 is TGTGCCAGCAGCTTAGAGGGACAGGCTCCCTACGAGCAGTACTTC.

The chain carries TRBV12-3 or TRBV12-4 and TRBJ1-5, with no clear D. The CDR3 extends over 16 amino acids. V lost 3 bases to trimming and J lost 2 bases, with 14 bases between them. Here the CDR3 reads CASSFGADGGNQPQHF. The CDR3 coding sequence is TGTGCCAGCAGTTTTGGCGCCGACGGCGGCAATCAGCCCCAGCATTTT.

This clonotype was seen a few times. The genes are TRBV5-1 and TRBJ1-6, with 8 bases that match TRBD1. V dropped 4 bases and J dropped 0; count of bases not matched to a gene: 6. The CDR3 covers 17 residues. Germline V gives CDR1 SGHRS, CDR2 YFSETQ. CDR3: CASSPGQESSYNSPLHF. CDR3 in DNA: TGCGCCAGCAGCCCGGGACAGGAAAGCTCCTATAATTCACCCCTCCACTTT.

There are a few counts of this clonotype. The V call is TRBV28, the J call TRBJ1-2, with D unclear. V dropped 7 bases and J dropped 2 bases, with 8 bases sitting between them. The V gene's germline CDR1 is MDHEN and CDR2 SYDVKM. The CDR3 runs to 12 residues. The CDR3 nucleotides read TGTGCCAGCAACCGCCAGAACTATGGCTACACCTTC. Amino acids: CASNRQNYGYTF.

The rearrangement joins TRBV5-1 to TRBJ2-2; D may be TRBD2 (6 bases). In germline, CDR1 is SGHRS, CDR2 YFSETQ. The CDR3 extends over 14 amino acids. V lost 0 bases to trimming and J lost 7 bases, with 10 bases between them. This chain's CDR3 is CASSLDGGIGELFF. The CDR3 region has the DNA TGCGCCAGCAGCTTGGACGGCGGGATCGGGGAGCTGTTTTTT.

This clonotype appeared once. This rearrangement joins TRBV19 to TRBJ2-7; 8 nucleotides align to TRBD2. This CDR3 is built from 16 residues. After removal of 3 bases from V and 6 bases from J, the junction contained 13 bases not matched to a gene. CDR1 is LNHDA, CDR2 SQIVND, per germline (reference sequence). This CDR3 reads CASSMYLAGYRVEQYF. In DNA, the CDR3 is TGTGCCAGTAGTATGTATCTAGCGGGCTATCGGGTCGAGCAGTACTTC.

This clonotype showed up just a few times. The rearrangement joins TRBV27 to TRBJ2-5; 8 bases match TRBD2. The ends lost 3 bases at V and 5 bases at J; junction bases unmatched: 14. Germline lookup yields CDR1 MNHEY and CDR2 SMNVEV (reference sequence). There are 17 residues in the CDR3. CDR3 DNA sequence: TGTGCCAGCAGTTTTTCCGGACTAGAAGAGCGGGAGGAGACCCAGTACTTC. Encoded protein: CASSFSGLEEREETQYF.